This passage covers 29 T cell receptor beta chains from one sample sequenced in a study of early T cells in non-severe SARS-CoV-2 infection. TCRdb passed the 5' RACE reads through MiXCR, listing each CDR3 protein once. The table includes approximately 52,000 distinct CDR3 sequences, 8% to 8.5% detected once. The specimen sequenced was whole blood. The receptors originated from an adult who was a healthcare worker with PCR-confirmed SARS-CoV-2 infection or an uninfected control (not recorded which).

This clonotype has a count of ten or more. V usage is TRBV15 and J usage is TRBJ2-2, with a tentative D call TRBD1 (7 bases). CDR1 and CDR2 from the germline V gene are LNHNV and YYDKDF (reference sequence). Trimming stripped 0 bases from V and 0 bases from J, with 11 bases between. CDR3 length: 17 residues. CDR3 nucleotide sequence: TGTGCCACCAGCAGAGATCGGGGGACAGCGAACACCGGGGAGCTGTTTTTT. It yields the protein CATSRDRGTANTGELFF.

The chain carries TRBV29-1 and TRBJ2-5; 9 nucleotides align to TRBD1. CDR1 and CDR2 from the germline V gene are SQVTM and ANQGSEA. The CDR3 consists of 13 residues. Trimming cost V 6 bases and J 5 bases; bases outside gene matches: 7. The CDR3 spells CSVVWTGVETQYF. CDR3 DNA sequence: TGCAGCGTAGTCTGGACAGGGGTTGAGACCCAGTACTTC.

This chain connects TRBV7-9 to TRBJ1-2, with no clear D. CDR1 is SEHNR and CDR2 is FQNEAQ in the germline V gene (reference sequence). This CDR3 has 13 amino acids. V lost 2 bases to trimming and J lost 1 base, with 5 bases between them. CDR3 bases: TGTGCCAGCAGCTTAAGGAATAACTATGGCTACACCTTC. Translation: CASSLRNNYGYTF.

This chain joins TRBV29-1 and TRBJ1-1, with D perhaps matching TRBD1 (5 bases). V lost 6 bases and J lost 6, with 11 bases in between. Germline V lookup: CDR1 SQVTM, CDR2 ANQGSEA. CDR3 length: 11 amino acids. The CDR3 protein is CSVNKGPEAFF. CDR3 sequence (DNA): TGCAGCGTCAACAAGGGACCTGAAGCTTTCTTT.

This rearrangement joins TRBV20-1 to TRBJ2-2; TRBD2 aligns across 7 bases. Germline V gives CDR1 DFQATT, CDR2 SNEGSKA (reference sequence). CDR3 length: 14 residues. Trimming took 6 bases from V and 3 from J; bases not matched to a gene: 7. CDR3 protein: CSARRGLHTGELFF. CDR3 coding DNA: TGCAGTGCCAGGAGGGGACTACACACCGGGGAGCTGTTTTTT.

The chain carries TRBV5-1 and TRBJ2-7, with TRBD1 identical over 9 bases. There are 14 residues in the CDR3. Germline loops: CDR1 SGHRS, CDR2 YFSETQ. J gave up 4 bases and V 8 bases, and 10 bases lay outside the gene matches. The CDR3 is CASKPGQGFYEQYF. The CDR3 coding sequence is TGCGCCAGTAAACCGGGACAGGGTTTTTACGAGCAGTACTTC.

This rearrangement joins TRBV12-3 or TRBV12-4 to TRBJ2-1; 7 nucleotides match TRBD1. V lost 3 bases, J lost 6 bases, and 8 bases stayed unmatched. The CDR3 is made up of 15 amino acids. This chain's CDR3 is CASSFPEGAINEQFF. The CDR3 bases are TGTGCCAGCAGTTTTCCAGAGGGGGCTATCAATGAGCAGTTCTTC.

The chain uses TRBV18 and TRBJ2-3, with D possibly being TRBD2 (5 bases). V lost 0 bases to trimming and J lost 6 bases, with 16 bases between them. The CDR3 runs 16 residues. Per germline, CDR1 KGHSH and CDR2 LQKENI. CDR3 loop: CASSPPLAPPGDTQYF. DNA for the CDR3: TGTGCCAGCTCACCACCGTTGGCACCACCGGGGGATACGCAGTATTTT.

This clonotype has at least ten counts. The J gene is TRBJ2-7, the V gene TRBV7-2, with TRBD1 matching over 8 bases. The CDR3 extends over 17 amino acids. V shed 1 base and J 2 bases; nucleotides not matched to a gene: 10. CDR1 is SGHTA and CDR2 is FQGNSA in the germline V gene. The CDR3 is CASSLEVGGQAPYEQYF. The CDR3 DNA follows: TGTGCCAGCAGCTTAGAAGTAGGGGGACAGGCACCCTACGAGCAGTACTTC. The full variable domain, in which reference TRBV7-2 and TRBJ2-7 provide the parts outside the CDR3, is GAGVSQSPSNKVTEKGKDVELRCDPISGHTALYWYRQSLGQGLEFLIYFQGNSAPDKSGLPSDRFSAERTGGSVSTLTIQRTQQEDSAVYLCASSLEVGGQAPYEQYFGPGTRLTVT.

This clonotype was recorded many times. This chain uses TRBV7-3 with TRBJ2-5, with TRBD2 identical over 10 bases. CDR1 and CDR2 (germline): SGHTA, FQGTGA. The V gene end was trimmed by 3 bases and the J gene end by 2 bases; junction bases not matched to a gene: 3. The CDR3 consists of 15 residues. The CDR3 nucleotides read TGTGCCAGCAGCTTGGGGACTAGCGTACAAGAGACCCAGTACTTC. Its translation is CASSLGTSVQETQYF.

This clonotype has a count of ten or more. The chain combines TRBV5-1 with TRBJ2-5, with 7 bases lining up with TRBD1. The germline V gene has CDR1 SGHRS and CDR2 YFSETQ. This CDR3 comprises 14 residues. V gave up 5 bases and J gave up 9 bases; unmatched junction bases: 13. The CDR3: CASSRGETGSSQYF. Written as DNA, the CDR3 is TGCGCCAGCAGTCGCGGAGAGACAGGGTCGTCCCAGTACTTC.

This clonotype was counted ten times or more. This chain joins TRBV5-1 and TRBJ1-4; D is unclear. The V end lost 4 bases, the J end lost 8 bases, and 18 bases lay between the germline ends. CDR1 SGHRS and CDR2 YFSETQ come from the germline V gene. This CDR3 is built from 15 residues. The CDR3 reads CASSPLGGSEEKLFF. The CDR3 coding sequence is TGCGCCAGCAGCCCCCTGGGAGGGTCCGAAGAAAAACTGTTTTTT.

This chain connects TRBV7-9 to TRBJ2-2; the D gene is possibly TRBD1 (5 bases). CDR1 is SEHNR, CDR2 FQNEAQ, per germline (reference sequence). The CDR3 consists of 14 residues. Trimming took off 3 bases at V and 6 bases at J, with 11 bases between the two ends. The CDR3 is CASSFLDRPGELFF. The CDR3 nucleotides are TGTGCCAGCAGCTTCCTAGACAGACCCGGGGAGCTGTTTTTT.

There are a few counts of this clonotype. The rearrangement joins TRBV9 to TRBJ2-2, with a possible D match to TRBD1 (6 bases). CDR1 SGDLS and CDR2 YYNGEE come from the germline V gene. Trimming removed 4 bases from V and 3 bases from J, with 16 bases in between. This CDR3 contains 16 residues. The chain's CDR3 is CASSWGTGMDTGELFF. The CDR3 DNA is TGTGCCAGCAGCTGGGGTACAGGGATGGACACCGGGGAGCTGTTTTTT.

V gene TRBV5-4 combines with J gene TRBJ2-1; 10 bases agree with TRBD1. Germline CDR1 and CDR2: SGHNT and YYREEE (reference sequence). V was clipped by 3 bases and J by 4 bases; unmatched bases: 4. CDR3 length: 15 amino acids. CDR3 sequence: CASSSGTGAYNEQFF. The CDR3 DNA reads as TGTGCCAGCAGCTCCGGGACAGGGGCTTACAATGAGCAGTTCTTC.

This clonotype was seen a few times. J is TRBJ2-7 and V is TRBV6-1, with D perhaps assigned TRBD1 or TRBD2 (6 bases each). Trimming removed 4 bases at V and 5 bases at J, with 12 bases between. The length of the CDR3 is 13 residues. CDR1 is MNHNS and CDR2 is SASEGT in the germline V gene. CDR3 sequence (DNA): TGTGCCAGCAGTGTGGCAGGGGAGGACGAGCAGTACTTC. Protein sequence: CASSVAGEDEQYF.

This clonotype was found a few times. The chain carries TRBV19 and TRBJ2-2; a weak D match, TRBD1 (6 bases). Trimming stripped 1 base from V and 6 bases from J, with 15 bases between. The CDR3 runs 16 residues. Per germline, CDR1 LNHDA and CDR2 SQIVND (reference sequence). CDR3 sequence reads: CASSIVTGNLAGELFF. The DNA of the CDR3 is TGTGCCAGTAGTATAGTCACAGGGAATTTAGCCGGGGAGCTGTTTTTT.

This clonotype was observed a handful of times. This sequence joins TRBV19 and TRBJ2-1; D possibly matches TRBD1 or TRBD2 (5 bases each). Trimming took 4 bases from V and 9 from J, leaving 22 bases between them. The CDR3 extends over 16 amino acids. Germline CDR1 reads LNHDA; CDR2 reads SQIVND (reference sequence). As DNA, the CDR3 is TGTGCCAGTAGTACCCTCGGGGCGCCGTCCTTTAGTGAGCAGTTCTTC. Protein: CASSTLGAPSFSEQFF. Full variable domain (rest looked up from reference TRBV19 and TRBJ2-1): DGGITQSPKYLFRKEGQNVTLSCEQNLNHDAMYWYRQDPGQGLRLIYYSQIVNDFQKGDIAEGYSVSREKKESFPLTVTSAQKNPTAFYLCASSTLGAPSFSEQFFGPGTRLTVL.

This clonotype has more than one count but fewer than ten. This chain uses TRBV12-3 or TRBV12-4 with TRBJ2-3; 8 nucleotides match TRBD2. J gave up 6 bases and V 3 bases, and 8 bases lay outside the gene matches. The CDR3 is made up of 15 amino acids. CDR3 in DNA: TGTGCCAGCAGTTTTTTTAGCGGGGCCCGGGATACGCAGTATTTT. Protein: CASSFFSGARDTQYF.

This clonotype has a count of ten or more. The chain couples TRBV10-3 to TRBJ2-1; weak D call: TRBD1 (5 bases). Germline-derived CDR1 and CDR2 are ENHRY and SYGVKD. Trimming left V 4 bases short and J 8 bases short, with 6 bases between. CDR3 size: 11 residues. The DNA of the CDR3 is TGTGCCATCAGTGCAGGGTATGAGCAGTTCTTC. Its protein product is CAISAGYEQFF.

The chain recombines TRBV11-1 with TRBJ1-2; a possible D gene is TRBD1 (5 bases). CDR1 is SGHAT, CDR2 FQDESV, per germline (reference sequence). The V end was cut by 6 bases, the J end by 0 bases, with 17 bases between. This CDR3 spans 16 amino acids. The CDR3 DNA reads as TGTGCCAGCAGTACAGACAGCGTTCGTTCTAACTATGGCTACACCTTC. This gives the protein CASSTDSVRSNYGYTF.

This chain uses TRBV7-6 with TRBJ2-7; D tentatively reads TRBD1 or TRBD2 (6 bases each). CDR1 and CDR2 from the germline V gene are SGHVS and FNYEAQ. V was pared by 5 bases and J by 3 bases, with 17 bases between. The CDR3 length is 15 residues. CDR3 protein: CASSQLKGGDYEQYF. The CDR3 nucleotides are TGTGCCAGCAGCCAATTGAAGGGGGGCGACTACGAGCAGTACTTC.

The chain joins TRBV3-1 to TRBJ2-1; 9 nucleotides agree with TRBD1. J was trimmed by 1 base and V by 3 bases; bases with no gene match: 1. CDR3 length: 15 residues. Germline V lookup: CDR1 LGHDT, CDR2 YNNKEL (reference sequence). CDR3 bases: TGTGCCAGCAGCCAGGGGACAGGGTCCTACAATGAGCAGTTCTTC. Translated: CASSQGTGSYNEQFF.

V usage is TRBV2 and J usage is TRBJ2-7; TRBD2 agrees at 7 bases. Looked up from germline, CDR1 is SNHLY and CDR2 is FYNNEI. V lost 7 bases and J lost 3; bases outside the gene matches: 6. This CDR3 region has 13 residues. The CDR3 region is CASKDGGNYEQYF. The CDR3 DNA is TGTGCCAGCAAAGACGGGGGGAACTACGAGCAGTACTTC.

This clonotype was found many times. The chain joins TRBV7-3 to TRBJ2-3; 7 nucleotides align to TRBD2. Trimming took 6 bases from V and 1 from J; bases not matched to a gene: 4. The CDR3 length is 14 residues. Germline CDR1 is SGHTA and CDR2 is FQGTGA. This CDR3 is CASSRAGGTDTQYF. DNA of the CDR3: TGTGCCAGCAGTCGCGCGGGAGGCACAGATACGCAGTATTTT.

This clonotype was detected only a few times. The chain is built from TRBV7-8 and TRBJ2-1; 8 bases align to TRBD2. The germline gives CDR1 SGHVS, CDR2 FQNEAQ. J lost 0 bases, V lost 1 base, and 8 bases had no gene match. This CDR3 is 18 amino acids long. This CDR3 reads CASSLGGMSGSSYNEQFF. The CDR3 nucleotides are TGTGCCAGCAGCTTAGGGGGCATGAGCGGGAGCTCCTACAATGAGCAGTTCTTC.

This clonotype has ten or more counts. The chain uses TRBV11-2 and TRBJ2-5; D call uncertain. Trimming left V 1 base short and J 10 bases short, with 10 bases between. Germline CDR1 and CDR2: SGHAT and FQNNGV. The CDR3 sequence is 12 residues long. As DNA, the CDR3 is TGTGCCAGCAGCTTAGTTACGGGTGACCAGTACTTC. It codes for CASSLVTGDQYF.

V usage is TRBV11-3 and J usage is TRBJ2-1, with a weak D call TRBD1 (6 bases). V was clipped by 1 base and J by 1 base, with 11 bases between them. CDR1 is SGHNT and CDR2 is YENEEA in the germline V gene. The CDR3 has 16 residues. CDR3 protein: CASSLGGLWSYNEQFF. CDR3 sequence (DNA): TGTGCCAGCAGCTTAGGGGGGCTATGGTCCTACAATGAGCAGTTCTTC. The full variable domain, in which reference TRBV11-3 and TRBJ2-1 provide the parts outside the CDR3, is EAGVVQSPRYKIIEKKQPVAFWCNPISGHNTLYWYLQNLGQGPELLIRYENEEAVDDSQLPKDRFSAERLKGVDSTLKIQPAELGDSAVYLCASSLGGLWSYNEQFFGPGTRLTVL.

This clonotype was observed a few times. This chain connects TRBV7-2 to TRBJ1-2; 9 bases are shared with TRBD1. V lost 5 bases and J lost 7; bases outside the gene matches: 11. The germline V gene encodes CDR1 SGHTA and CDR2 FQGNSA. There are 15 residues in the CDR3. CDR3 bases: TGTGCCAGCAGCCCGTGGACAGGGGAGACCTCTGGCTACACCTTC. This encodes CASSPWTGETSGYTF.